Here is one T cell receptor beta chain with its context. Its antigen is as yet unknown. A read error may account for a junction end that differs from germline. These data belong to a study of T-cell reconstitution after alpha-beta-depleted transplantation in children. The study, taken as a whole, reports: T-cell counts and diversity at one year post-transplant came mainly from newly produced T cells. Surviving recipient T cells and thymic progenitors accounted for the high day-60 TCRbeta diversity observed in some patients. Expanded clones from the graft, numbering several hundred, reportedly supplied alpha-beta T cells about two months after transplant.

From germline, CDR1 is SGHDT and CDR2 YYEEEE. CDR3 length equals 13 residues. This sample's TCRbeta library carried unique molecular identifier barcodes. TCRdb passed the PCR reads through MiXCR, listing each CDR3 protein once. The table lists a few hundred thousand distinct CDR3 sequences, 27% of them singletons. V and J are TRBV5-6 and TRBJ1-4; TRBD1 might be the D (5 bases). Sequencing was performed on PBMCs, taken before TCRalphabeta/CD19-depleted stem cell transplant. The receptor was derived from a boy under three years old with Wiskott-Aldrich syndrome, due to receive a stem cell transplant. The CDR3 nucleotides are TGTGCCAGCAGCTTGACGAGGGGACGGCTTTTTGTTTTT. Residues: CASSLTRGRLFVF.